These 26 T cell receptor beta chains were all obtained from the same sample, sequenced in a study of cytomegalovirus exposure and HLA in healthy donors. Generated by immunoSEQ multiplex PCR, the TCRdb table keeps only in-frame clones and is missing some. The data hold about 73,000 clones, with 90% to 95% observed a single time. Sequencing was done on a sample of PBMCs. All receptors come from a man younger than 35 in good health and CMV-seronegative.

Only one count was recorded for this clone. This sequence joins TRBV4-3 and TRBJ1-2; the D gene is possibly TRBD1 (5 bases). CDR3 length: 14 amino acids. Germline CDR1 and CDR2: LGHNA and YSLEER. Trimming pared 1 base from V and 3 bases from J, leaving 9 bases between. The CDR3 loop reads CASSQAGAYYGYTF. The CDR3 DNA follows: TGCGCCAGCAGCCAAGCTGGGGCGTACTATGGCTACACCTTC.

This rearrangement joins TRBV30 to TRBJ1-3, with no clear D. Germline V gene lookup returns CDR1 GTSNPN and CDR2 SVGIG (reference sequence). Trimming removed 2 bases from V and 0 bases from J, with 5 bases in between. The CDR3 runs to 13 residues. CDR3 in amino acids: CAWSLLSGNTIYF. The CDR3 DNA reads TGTGCCTGGAGTTTACTCTCTGGAAACACCATATATTTT.

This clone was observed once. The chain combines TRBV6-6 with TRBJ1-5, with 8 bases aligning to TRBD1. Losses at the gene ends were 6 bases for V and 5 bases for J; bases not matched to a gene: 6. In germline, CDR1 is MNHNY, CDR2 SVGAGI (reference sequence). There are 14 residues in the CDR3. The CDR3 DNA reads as TGTGCCAGCAGGGCGACAGGGGAGGATCAGCCCCAGCATTTT. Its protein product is CASRATGEDQPQHF.

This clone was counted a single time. This chain's CDR3 is CASSFPSSGTAPSEQYF. The CDR3 region has the DNA TGTGCCAGCAGCTTCCCTTCCTCCGGGACAGCCCCTTCGGAGCAGTACTTC. This sequence joins TRBV7-8 and TRBJ2-7, with TRBD1 matching 7 bases. The V gene end was trimmed by 3 bases and the J gene end by 7 bases; junction bases not matched to a gene: 18. The CDR3 is 17 amino acids. Germline-derived CDR1 and CDR2 are SGHVS and FQNEAQ.

CDR3 region: CATSRAGQGNTEAFF. CDR3 bases: TGTGCCACCAGCAGAGCGGGACAGGGGAACACTGAAGCTTTCTTT. The rearrangement links TRBV15 to TRBJ1-1; 9 bases line up with TRBD1. The CDR3 has 15 amino acids. The germline V gene encodes CDR1 LNHNV and CDR2 YYDKDF (reference sequence). V lost 1 base to trimming and J lost 1 base; unmatched junction nucleotides: 1.

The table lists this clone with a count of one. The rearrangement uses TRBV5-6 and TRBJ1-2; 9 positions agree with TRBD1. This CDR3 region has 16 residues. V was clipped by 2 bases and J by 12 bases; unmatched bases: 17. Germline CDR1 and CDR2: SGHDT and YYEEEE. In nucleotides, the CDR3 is TGTGCCAGCAGCTTATCCGGGACAGGGAGAGGAGCGGGGGACACCTTC. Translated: CASSLSGTGRGAGDTF.

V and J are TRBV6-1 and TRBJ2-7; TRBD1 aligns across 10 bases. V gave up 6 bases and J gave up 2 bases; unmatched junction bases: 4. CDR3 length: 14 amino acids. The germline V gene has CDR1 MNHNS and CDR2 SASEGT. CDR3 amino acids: CASRETGGAYEQYF. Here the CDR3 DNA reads TGTGCCAGCAGAGAGACAGGGGGCGCCTACGAGCAGTACTTC.

This CDR3 reads CASSPGQRMNTEAFF. The DNA for the CDR3 is TGTGCCAGCTCACCAGGACAGAGGATGAACACTGAAGCTTTCTTT. The V call is TRBV18, the J call TRBJ1-1; D possibly corresponds to TRBD1 (6 bases). The ends were cut back, 2 bases at V and 0 bases at J, with 10 bases in the middle. Germline V CDR1 and CDR2: KGHSH, LQKENI. The CDR3 sequence is 15 residues long.

The CDR3 region has the DNA TGTGCCAGCAGCCGGGAGCCAGCCGGGGAGCTGTTTTTT. It is translated as CASSREPAGELFF. The chain carries TRBV7-6 and TRBJ2-2; D perhaps matches TRBD2 (6 bases). The CDR3 has 13 residues. V was pared by 5 bases and J by 6 bases, with 10 bases between. Germline values: CDR1 SGHVS, CDR2 FNYEAQ.

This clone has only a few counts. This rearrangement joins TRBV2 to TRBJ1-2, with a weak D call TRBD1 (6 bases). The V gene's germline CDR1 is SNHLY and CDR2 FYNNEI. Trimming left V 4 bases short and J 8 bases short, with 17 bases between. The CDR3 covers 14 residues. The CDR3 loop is CASSVGTRIEGYTF. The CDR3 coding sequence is TGTGCCAGCAGTGTCGGGACAAGGATAGAGGGCTACACCTTC.

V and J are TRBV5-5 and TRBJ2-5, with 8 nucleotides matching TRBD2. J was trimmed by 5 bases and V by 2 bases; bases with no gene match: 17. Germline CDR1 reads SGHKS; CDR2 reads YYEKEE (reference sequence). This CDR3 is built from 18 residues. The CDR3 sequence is CASSLDPGLDRNSETQYF. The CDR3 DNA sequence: TGTGCCAGCAGCTTAGATCCGGGACTAGACCGGAACAGCGAGACCCAGTACTTC.

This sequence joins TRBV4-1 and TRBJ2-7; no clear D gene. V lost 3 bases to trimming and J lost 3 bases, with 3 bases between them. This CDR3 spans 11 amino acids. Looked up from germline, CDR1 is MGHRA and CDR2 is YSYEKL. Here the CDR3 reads CASSHHYEQYF. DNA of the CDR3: TGCGCCAGCAGCCACCACTACGAGCAGTACTTC.

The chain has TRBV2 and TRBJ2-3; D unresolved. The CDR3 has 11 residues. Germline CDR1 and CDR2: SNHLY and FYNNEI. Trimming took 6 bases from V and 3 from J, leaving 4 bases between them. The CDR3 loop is CASRRTDTQYF. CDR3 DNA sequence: TGTGCCAGCAGGAGAACAGATACGCAGTATTTT.

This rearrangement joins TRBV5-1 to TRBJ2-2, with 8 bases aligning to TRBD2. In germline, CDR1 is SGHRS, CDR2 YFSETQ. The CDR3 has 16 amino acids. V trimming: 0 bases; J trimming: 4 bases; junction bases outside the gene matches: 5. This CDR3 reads CASSLAPSGPTGELFF. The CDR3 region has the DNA TGCGCCAGCAGCTTGGCCCCTAGCGGGCCCACCGGGGAGCTGTTTTTT.

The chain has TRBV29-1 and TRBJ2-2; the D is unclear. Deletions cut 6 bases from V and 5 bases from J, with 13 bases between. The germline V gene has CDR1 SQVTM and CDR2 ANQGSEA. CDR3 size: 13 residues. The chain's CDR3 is CSVAVTRTGELFF. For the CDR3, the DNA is TGCAGCGTCGCGGTGACGAGAACCGGGGAGCTGTTTTTT.

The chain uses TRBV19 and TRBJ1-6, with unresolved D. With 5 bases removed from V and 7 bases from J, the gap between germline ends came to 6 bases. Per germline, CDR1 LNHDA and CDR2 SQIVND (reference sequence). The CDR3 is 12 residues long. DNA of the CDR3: TGTGCCAGTAGTTCTACGAATTCACCCCTCCACTTT. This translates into CASSSTNSPLHF.

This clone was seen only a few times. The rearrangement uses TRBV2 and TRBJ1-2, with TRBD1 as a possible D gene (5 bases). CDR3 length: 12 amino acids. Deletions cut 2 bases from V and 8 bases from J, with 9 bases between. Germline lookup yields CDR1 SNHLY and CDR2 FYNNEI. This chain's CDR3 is CASSEQGRGYTF. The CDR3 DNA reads TGTGCCAGCAGTGAACAGGGCAGAGGCTACACCTTC.

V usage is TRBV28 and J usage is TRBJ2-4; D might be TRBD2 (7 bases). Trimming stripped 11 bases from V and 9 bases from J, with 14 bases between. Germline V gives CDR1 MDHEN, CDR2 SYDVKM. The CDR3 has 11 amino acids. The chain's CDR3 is CAVQGGSIQYF. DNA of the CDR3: TGTGCCGTACAGGGAGGGAGCATTCAGTACTTC.

The CDR3 DNA follows: TGCGCCAGCATGGACAGGGCCTATGGCTACACCTTC. It yields the protein CASMDRAYGYTF. The J gene is TRBJ1-2, the V gene TRBV10-1, with TRBD1 identical over 8 bases. Germline CDR1 reads WNHNN; CDR2 reads SYGVQD (reference sequence). This CDR3 spans 12 amino acids. V trimming: 7 bases; J trimming: 4 bases; junction bases outside the gene matches: 2.

CDR3 nucleotide sequence: TGTGCCAGCTTCCGGACAGGGGAGGAGAGCGGCTACACCTTC. Its protein product is CASFRTGEESGYTF. V gene TRBV6-5 combines with J gene TRBJ1-2; 9 bases match TRBD1. The CDR3 has 14 residues. The V gene end was trimmed by 8 bases and the J gene end by 8 bases; junction bases not matched to a gene: 12. The germline V gene has CDR1 MNHEY and CDR2 SVGAGI.

This CDR3 reads CAQRLGPNTEAFF. Here the CDR3 DNA reads TGTGCCCAGCGTCTCGGTCCGAACACTGAAGCTTTCTTT. The chain links TRBV5-5 to TRBJ1-1, with no clear D. The ends were cut back, 10 bases at V and 1 base at J, with 14 bases in the middle. There are 13 residues in the CDR3. Germline-derived CDR1 and CDR2 are SGHKS and YYEKEE (reference sequence).

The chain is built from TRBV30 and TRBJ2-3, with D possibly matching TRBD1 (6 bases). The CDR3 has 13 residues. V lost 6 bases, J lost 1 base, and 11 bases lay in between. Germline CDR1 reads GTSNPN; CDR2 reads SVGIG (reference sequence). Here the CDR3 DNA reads TGTGCCTGCCTAAGACAGGGCACAGATACGCAGTATTTT. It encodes CACLRQGTDTQYF. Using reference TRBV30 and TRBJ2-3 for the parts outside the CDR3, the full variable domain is SQTIHQWPATLVQPVGSPLSLECTVEGTSNPNLYWYRQAAGRGLQLLFYSVGIGQISSEVPQNLSASRPQDRQFILSSKKLLLSDSGFYLCACLRQGTDTQYFGPGTRLTVL.

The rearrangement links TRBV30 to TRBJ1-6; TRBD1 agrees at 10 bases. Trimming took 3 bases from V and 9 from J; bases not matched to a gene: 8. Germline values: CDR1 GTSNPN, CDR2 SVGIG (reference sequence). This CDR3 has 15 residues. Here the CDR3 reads CAWSSTTGGPSPLHF. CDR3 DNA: TGTGCCTGGAGCTCCACGACAGGGGGCCCTTCACCCCTCCACTTT. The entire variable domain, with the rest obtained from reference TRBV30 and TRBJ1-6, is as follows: SQTIHQWPATLVQPVGSPLSLECTVEGTSNPNLYWYRQAAGRGLQLLFYSVGIGQISSEVPQNLSASRPQDRQFILSSKKLLLSDSGFYLCAWSSTTGGPSPLHFGNGTRLTVT.

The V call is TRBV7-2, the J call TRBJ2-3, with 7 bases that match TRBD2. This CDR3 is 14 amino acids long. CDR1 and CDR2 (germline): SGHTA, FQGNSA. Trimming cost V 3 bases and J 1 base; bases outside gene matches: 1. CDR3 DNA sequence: TGTGCCAGCAGCTTCCGGGGGGGCACAGATACGCAGTATTTT. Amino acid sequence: CASSFRGGTDTQYF.

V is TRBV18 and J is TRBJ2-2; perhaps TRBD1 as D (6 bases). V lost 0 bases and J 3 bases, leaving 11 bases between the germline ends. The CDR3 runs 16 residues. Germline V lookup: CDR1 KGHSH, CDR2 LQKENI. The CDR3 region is CASSPPWTEDTGELFF. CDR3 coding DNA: TGTGCCAGCTCACCACCGTGGACAGAAGACACCGGGGAGCTGTTTTTT.

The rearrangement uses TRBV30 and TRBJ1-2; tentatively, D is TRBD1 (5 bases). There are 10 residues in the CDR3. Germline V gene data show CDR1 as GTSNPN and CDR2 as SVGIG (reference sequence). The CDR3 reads CATSTGGYTF. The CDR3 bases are TGTGCTACCTCTACAGGAGGCTACACCTTC.